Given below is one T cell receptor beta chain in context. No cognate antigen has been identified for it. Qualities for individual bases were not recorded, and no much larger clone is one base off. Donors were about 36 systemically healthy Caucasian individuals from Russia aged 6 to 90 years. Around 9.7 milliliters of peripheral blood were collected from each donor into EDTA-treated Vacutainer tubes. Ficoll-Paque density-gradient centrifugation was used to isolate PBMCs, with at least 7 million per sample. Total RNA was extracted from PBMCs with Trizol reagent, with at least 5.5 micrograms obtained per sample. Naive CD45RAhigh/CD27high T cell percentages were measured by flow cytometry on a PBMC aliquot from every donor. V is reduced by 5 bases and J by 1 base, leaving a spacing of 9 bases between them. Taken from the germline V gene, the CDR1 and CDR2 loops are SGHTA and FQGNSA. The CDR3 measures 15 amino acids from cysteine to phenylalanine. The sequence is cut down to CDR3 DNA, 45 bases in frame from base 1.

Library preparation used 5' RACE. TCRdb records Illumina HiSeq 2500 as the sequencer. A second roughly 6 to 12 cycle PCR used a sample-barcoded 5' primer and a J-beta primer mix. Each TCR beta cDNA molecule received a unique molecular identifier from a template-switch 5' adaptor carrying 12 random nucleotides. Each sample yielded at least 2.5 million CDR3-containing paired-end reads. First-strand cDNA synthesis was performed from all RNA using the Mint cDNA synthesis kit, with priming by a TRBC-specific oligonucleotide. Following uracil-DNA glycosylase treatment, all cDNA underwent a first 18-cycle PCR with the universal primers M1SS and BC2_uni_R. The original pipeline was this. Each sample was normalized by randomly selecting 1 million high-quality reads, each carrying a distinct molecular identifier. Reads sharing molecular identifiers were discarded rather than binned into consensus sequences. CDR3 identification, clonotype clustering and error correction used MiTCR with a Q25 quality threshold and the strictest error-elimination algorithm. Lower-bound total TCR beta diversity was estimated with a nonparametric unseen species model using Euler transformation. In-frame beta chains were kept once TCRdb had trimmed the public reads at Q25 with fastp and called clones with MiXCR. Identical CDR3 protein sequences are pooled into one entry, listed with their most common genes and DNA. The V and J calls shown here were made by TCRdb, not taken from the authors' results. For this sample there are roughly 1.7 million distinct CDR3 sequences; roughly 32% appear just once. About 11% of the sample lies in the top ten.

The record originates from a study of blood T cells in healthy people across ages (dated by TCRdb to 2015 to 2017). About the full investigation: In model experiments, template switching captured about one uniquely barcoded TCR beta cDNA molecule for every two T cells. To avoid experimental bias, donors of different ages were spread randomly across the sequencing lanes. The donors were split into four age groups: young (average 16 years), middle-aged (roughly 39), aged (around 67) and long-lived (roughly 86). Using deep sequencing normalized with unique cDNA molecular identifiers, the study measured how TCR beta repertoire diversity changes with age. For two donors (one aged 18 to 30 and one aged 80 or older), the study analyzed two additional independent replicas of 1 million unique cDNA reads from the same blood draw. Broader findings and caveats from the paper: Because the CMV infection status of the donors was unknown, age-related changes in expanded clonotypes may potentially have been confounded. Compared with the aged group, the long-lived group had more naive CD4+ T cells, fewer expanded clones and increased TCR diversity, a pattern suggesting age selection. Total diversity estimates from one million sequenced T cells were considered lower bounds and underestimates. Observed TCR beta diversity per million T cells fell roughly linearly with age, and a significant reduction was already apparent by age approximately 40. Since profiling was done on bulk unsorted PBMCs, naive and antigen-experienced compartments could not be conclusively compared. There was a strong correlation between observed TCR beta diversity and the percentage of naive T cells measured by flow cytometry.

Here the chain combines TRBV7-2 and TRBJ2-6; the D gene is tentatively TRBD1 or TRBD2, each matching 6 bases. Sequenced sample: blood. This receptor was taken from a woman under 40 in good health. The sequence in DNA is TGTGCCAGCAGCAAGGGGGGTTCTGGGGCCAACGTCCTGACTTTC. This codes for CASSKGGSGANVLTF. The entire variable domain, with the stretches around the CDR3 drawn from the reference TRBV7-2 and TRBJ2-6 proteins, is GAGVSQSPSNKVTEKGKDVELRCDPISGHTALYWYRQSLGQGLEFLIYFQGNSAPDKSGLPSDRFSAERTGGSVSTLTIQRTQQEDSAVYLCASSKGGSGANVLTFGAGSRLTVL.